A single sample is the source of the 11 T cell receptor beta chains below, sequenced in a study of T cells in Graves' hyperthyroidism and ophthalmopathy. Amplified regions were TCR beta CDR3 sequences from RNA transcripts. In the first-round RT-PCR of the TCR CDR3, the HTBI primer set was used. TCRdb re-called the multiplex PCR reads with MiXCR, one entry per CDR3 protein. The table records about 46,000 distinct CDR3 sequences, approximately 50% of them present only once. What was sequenced was peripheral blood or thyroid tissue (not recorded which). All receptors come from a woman aged 45 to 65 with Graves' hyperthyroidism.

As to this clonotype: An end of the junction does not agree with germline; a read error may underlie this. The chain has TRBV10-3 and TRBJ1-2, with a possible D match to TRBD1 (5 bases). The CDR3 has 12 residues. Germline V CDR1 and CDR2: ENHRY, SYGVKD. The CDR3: CAVSADSYGYTF. CDR3 DNA: TGTGCCGTCAGTGCAGACAGCTATGGCTACACCTTC.

This clonotype has only a few counts. The chain is built from TRBV25-1 and TRBJ1-2; 12 bases are a match to TRBD1. The germline V gene encodes CDR1 MGHDK and CDR2 SYGVNS. V gave up 7 bases and J gave up 3 bases; unmatched junction bases: 3. CDR3 length: 14 amino acids. In DNA form, the CDR3 reads TGTGCCAGCACCGGGACAGGGGGCGACTATGGCTACACCTTC. It encodes CASTGTGGDYGYTF.

This clonotype was found many times. The chain carries TRBV20-1 and TRBJ1-5; the D is unclear. V dropped 2 bases and J dropped 0 bases, with 11 bases sitting between them. CDR1 DFQATT and CDR2 SNEGSKA come from the germline V gene (reference sequence). The CDR3 has 15 residues. The CDR3 here is CSARTGRYSNQPQHF. CDR3 bases: TGCAGTGCTAGAACCGGACGGTATAGCAATCAGCCCCAGCATTTT.

At least ten counts were recorded for this clonotype. The chain is built from TRBV15 and TRBJ1-1, with D maybe TRBD1 (5 bases). Germline V gene lookup returns CDR1 LNHNV and CDR2 YYDKDF (reference sequence). The CDR3 is 13 residues long. Trimming pared 1 base from V and 7 bases from J, leaving 10 bases between. CDR3: CATSRGRGDEAFF. For the CDR3, the DNA is TGTGCCACCAGCAGAGGGAGGGGTGATGAAGCTTTCTTT.

About this clonotype: The CDR3 ends on some other residue instead of the conserved phenylalanine or tryptophan, so this is likely a read error. It is unclear where the CDR3 begins or ends on the DNA, so no DNA is shown, and the CDR3 is as TCRdb lists it. The chain carries TRBV20-1 and TRBJ1-6; the table's D call, TRBD1, has no DNA check behind it. Germline CDR1 DFQATT, CDR2 SNEGSKA (reference sequence). The CDR3 is 13 amino acids in total, end residues counted. CDR3 region: CSATRDRNSPLQS.

In this sample, this clonotype turned up many times. The chain carries TRBV4-3 and TRBJ2-7; D might be TRBD1 (6 bases). The CDR3 consists of 15 residues. Between the trimmed V and J ends, which lost 0 bases and 3 bases, there was a span of 12 bases. Germline V gives CDR1 LGHNA, CDR2 YSLEER. The CDR3 DNA reads as TGCGCCAGCAGCCAAGAACATGTACAGGGCTACGAGCAGTACTTC. Amino acids: CASSQEHVQGYEQYF.

The rearrangement uses TRBV15 and TRBJ1-3; D unresolved. The CDR3 has 17 residues. Trimming removed 3 bases at V and 0 bases at J, with 15 bases between. In germline, CDR1 is LNHNV, CDR2 YYDKDF (reference sequence). The CDR3 DNA reads TGTGCCACCAGCAGCCAAGATCTCGCTAACTCTGGAAACACCATATATTTT. Translation: CATSSQDLANSGNTIYF.

The chain has TRBV7-9 and TRBJ1-5, with a possible D match to TRBD1 (5 bases). The CDR3 is 15 residues long. The ends were cut back, 5 bases at V and 2 bases at J, with 13 bases in the middle. Germline CDR1 SEHNR, CDR2 FQNEAQ (reference sequence). CDR3 residues: CASSADGTGNQPQHF. The CDR3 nucleotides are TGTGCCAGCAGCGCCGACGGGACGGGCAATCAGCCCCAGCATTTT.

For this clonotype: One junction end disagrees with the germline gene, perhaps due to a read error. The chain uses TRBV7-7 and TRBJ2-7, with D perhaps matching TRBD2 (5 bases). Looked up from germline, CDR1 is SSHAT and CDR2 is FNYEAQ (reference sequence). The CDR3 totals 14 residues. CDR3 protein: CASSAPGSQSEQYF. The DNA for the CDR3 is TGTGCTAGCAGCGCACCGGGATCGCAGTCCGAGCAGTACTTC. Drawing the rest from reference TRBV7-7 and TRBJ2-7, the complete variable domain is GAGVSQSPRYKVTKRGQDVTLRCDPISSHATLYWYQQALGQGPEFLTYFNYEAQPDKSGLPSDRFSAERPEGSISTLTIQRTEQRDSAMYRCASSAPGSQSEQYFGPGTRLTVT.

This clonotype was recorded many times. The chain carries TRBV5-4 and TRBJ2-5; TRBD2 agrees at 9 bases. Germline CDR1 is SGHNT and CDR2 is YYREEE (reference sequence). The CDR3 extends over 16 amino acids. V lost 4 bases to trimming and J lost 3 bases; unmatched junction nucleotides: 10. Written as DNA, the CDR3 is TGTGCCAGCAGCCCCCGGGGTAGCGGGAGCAAAGAGACCCAGTACTTC. It yields the protein CASSPRGSGSKETQYF.

Comment on this clonotype: One end of the junction is discordant with germline, which a read error may explain. The chain couples TRBV10-3 to TRBJ1-6, with TRBD1 matching over 9 bases. Germline CDR1 is ENHRY and CDR2 is SYGVKD. This CDR3 is built from 17 residues. CDR3: CASSYSESGTGQSPLHF. The CDR3 bases are TGTGCCAGCAGTTACTCGGAGTCCGGGACAGGGCAGTCACCCCTCCACTTT.